This TCR beta chain is drawn from a study of T-cell memory formation after mild COVID-19 (dated by TCRdb to about 2021). At the level of the whole study: Most TCR sequence clusters were specific to one of the two donors. Longitudinal TCRalpha and TCRbeta repertoire sequencing tracked T-cell clones expanding and contracting after mild COVID-19 in a couple of donors. Two young, previously healthy adult volunteers, one female and one male, were included in the cohort.

Overall study results and their limits: Contracting CD4+ clones were located mainly in the CM and EM memory subsets, whereas CD8+ clones were found to be enriched in EMRA. The detection of some responding clones in pre-infection memory suggests that pre-existing cross-reactive memory T cells joined the SARS-CoV-2 response. Clones that contracted from day 15 to 85 showed balanced CD4/CD8 phenotypes, whereas a second wave of clones that expanded from day 15 to 37 leaned towards CD4+. The study covered only a couple of mild cases, and larger cohorts including severe cases with pre-infection samples were considered necessary. SARS-CoV-2 specificity was not confirmed for the second-wave clones peaking on day 37.

Measured from the cysteine to the phenylalanine, the CDR3 is 14 residues long. CDR3 DNA only is kept here, 42 bases in frame from base 1. V lost 1 base and J lost 0 bases, and the count of bases not matched to a germline gene is 1. CDR1 and CDR2 were assigned from the germline V gene (reference sequence) as DFQATT and SNEGSKA. As for this clonotype: No cognate antigen has been identified for it. No per-base quality is available; no much larger clone lies one base away.

TCRdb lists the instrument as Illumina NovaSeq 6000. TCRalpha and TCRbeta cDNA libraries were constructed by 5'RACE with constant-segment primers, with sample barcodes and unique molecular identifiers being introduced. RNA was extracted from every sample with Trizol reagent. Libraries were amplified in two PCR steps, with a second sample barcode and Illumina TruSeq adapters added in the second step. Sequencing of libraries was performed on an Illumina NovaSeq with 2 x 150 bp paired-end reads. Turning to the authors' computational methods: The reads were demultiplexed and collapsed into UMI-guided consensus sequences using migec v1.2.7. Using mixcr v2.1.11, the UMI consensuses were aligned to TRA and TRB V and J templates and assembled into clonotypes. Expanded or contracted clonotypes were those called significant by both edgeR and NoisET, with noise models trained on biological replicates. edgeR calls used a false discovery rate-adjusted p below 0.01 and a log2 fold-change threshold of 1. As an exploratory analysis of dynamics, max-normalized trajectories of the 1000 most abundant clonotypes were examined by PCA with hierarchical clustering. Each responding clone was given a CD4 or CD8 phenotype based on the CD4+ and CD8+ repertoires, which had been sequenced separately. TCRdb reran the public reads through fastp at Q25 and MiXCR, keeping productive beta chains. Each entry merges the rows of one CDR3 protein and shows their most common DNA and genes. TCRdb assigned the V and J calls; the authors' analysis was not used. The sample table contains fewer than 650,000 distinct CDR3 sequences; only one count was recorded for 20% to 25% of them. About 8.2% of the sample is held by the ten biggest clonotypes.

Ficoll-Paque density gradient centrifugation was used to isolate PBMCs. The rearrangement joined TRBV20-1 to TRBJ1-1, with TRBD1 matching 8 junction bases. The sequencing input was PBMCs or a T cell subset sorted from them (not recorded which). The receptor was isolated from an adult woman who had mild COVID-19 (a few samples of this study predate the infection). The sample titles of this study are shuffled in the database, so cell type and time point are left out; the donor was told from shared clones. The DNA reads TGCAGTGCTAGAGGGACAGGGATGAACACTGAAGCTTTCTTT. Its protein product is CSARGTGMNTEAFF.